These T cell receptor beta chains were read from a single sample in a study of T-cell memory formation after mild COVID-19. TCRdb passed the 5' RACE reads through MiXCR, listing each CDR3 protein once. The data hold about 320,000 distinct CDR3 sequences, with around 15% observed a single time. The sample was PBMCs or a T cell subset sorted from them (not recorded which). These receptors were taken from a young man who had mild COVID-19 (a few samples of this study predate the infection). Cell type and time point are not known. Both conserved end residues are part of each CDR3. The order of the fields is clone size, V gene, D gene, J gene, CDR3 protein, CDR3 DNA. D genes are given only for firm matches. Only some rows state a clone size, as once, few, many or a class for expanded clones.

clone size: -
V gene: TRBV29-1
D gene: TRBD2
J gene: TRBJ2-5
CDR3 protein: CSARTSGGETQYF
CDR3 DNA: TGCAGCGCTCGAACTAGCGGGGGAGAGACCCAGTACTTC

clone size: -
V gene: TRBV6-6
D gene: TRBD1
J gene: TRBJ2-3
CDR3 protein: CASRLGQGVSVDTQYF
CDR3 DNA: TGTGCCAGCAGACTCGGACAGGGGGTAAGCGTCGATACGCAGTATTTT

clone size: -
V gene: TRBV4-1
D gene: -
J gene: TRBJ2-5
CDR3 protein: CASSQDRGGETQYF
CDR3 DNA: TGCGCCAGCAGCCAAGACAGGGGCGGAGAGACCCAGTACTTC

clone size: many
V gene: TRBV6-2/TRBV6-3
D gene: -
J gene: TRBJ2-1
CDR3 protein: CASRRDVGHLSYNEQFF
CDR3 DNA: TGTGCCAGCAGGCGAGACGTGGGACACCTCTCCTACAATGAGCAGTTCTTC

clone size: -
V gene: TRBV5-1
D gene: TRBD1
J gene: TRBJ2-3
CDR3 protein: CASSRDRTTDTQYF
CDR3 DNA: TGCGCCAGCAGCCGGGACAGAACCACAGATACGCAGTATTTT

clone size: few
V gene: TRBV5-1
D gene: -
J gene: TRBJ2-1
CDR3 protein: CASSPQPVGEQFF
CDR3 DNA: TGCGCCAGCAGCCCCCAACCAGTGGGTGAGCAGTTCTTC

clone size: -
V gene: TRBV6-2/TRBV6-3
D gene: TRBD1
J gene: TRBJ1-1
CDR3 protein: CASARDSLNTEAFF
CDR3 DNA: TGTGCCAGCGCCAGGGACAGTTTGAACACTGAAGCTTTCTTT

clone size: -
V gene: TRBV5-5
D gene: -
J gene: TRBJ2-3
CDR3 protein: CASSAQGTGTDTQYF
CDR3 DNA: TGTGCCAGCAGCGCCCAGGGGACCGGCACAGATACGCAGTATTTT

clone size: few
V gene: TRBV12-3/TRBV12-4
D gene: TRBD1
J gene: TRBJ2-3
CDR3 protein: CASSDGQGGTDTQYF
CDR3 DNA: TGTGCCAGCAGTGACGGACAGGGTGGGACAGATACGCAGTATTTT

clone size: -
V gene: TRBV5-1
D gene: -
J gene: TRBJ1-2
CDR3 protein: CASSSIYGYTF
CDR3 DNA: TGCGCCAGCAGCTCTATCTATGGCTACACCTTC

clone size: few
V gene: TRBV4-3
D gene: -
J gene: TRBJ1-2
CDR3 protein: CASSQDRGTNYGYTF
CDR3 DNA: TGCGCCAGCAGCCAAGATCGAGGGACCAACTATGGCTACACCTTC

clone size: -
V gene: TRBV14
D gene: -
J gene: TRBJ2-5
CDR3 protein: CASSQAAGEETQYF
CDR3 DNA: TGTGCCAGCAGCCAGGCGGCAGGAGAAGAGACCCAGTACTTC

clone size: few
V gene: TRBV4-1
D gene: -
J gene: TRBJ2-5
CDR3 protein: CASSQAAEETQYF
CDR3 DNA: TGCGCCAGCAGCCAAGCCGCCGAAGAGACCCAGTACTTC

clone size: -
V gene: TRBV5-6
D gene: TRBD2
J gene: TRBJ2-1
CDR3 protein: CASSFSLAGGPYNEQFF
CDR3 DNA: TGTGCCAGCAGCTTTTCGCTAGCGGGGGGGCCCTACAATGAGCAGTTCTTC

clone size: few
V gene: TRBV29-1
D gene: TRBD1
J gene: TRBJ2-3
CDR3 protein: CSVDRQGADTQYF
CDR3 DNA: TGCAGCGTTGACAGGCAGGGGGCAGATACGCAGTATTTT

clone size: -
V gene: TRBV4-3
D gene: TRBD1
J gene: TRBJ2-3
CDR3 protein: CASSQDLQGAGLSTDTQYF
CDR3 DNA: TGCGCCAGCAGCCAAGACCTACAGGGGGCAGGCCTAAGCACAGATACGCAGTATTTT

clone size: -
V gene: TRBV5-1
D gene: -
J gene: TRBJ2-3
CDR3 protein: CASSLTTGLTDTQYF
CDR3 DNA: TGCGCCAGCAGCTTGACGACAGGCCTCACAGATACGCAGTATTTT

clone size: -
V gene: TRBV9
D gene: -
J gene: TRBJ1-2
CDR3 protein: CASSLRGSRDYGYTF
CDR3 DNA: TGTGCCAGCAGCCTTCGAGGGTCTCGGGACTATGGCTACACCTTC

clone size: few
V gene: TRBV25-1
D gene: -
J gene: TRBJ1-5
CDR3 protein: CASSEYEGNQPQHF
CDR3 DNA: TGTGCCAGCAGTGAGTATGAGGGAAATCAGCCCCAGCATTTT

clone size: many
V gene: TRBV5-1
D gene: -
J gene: TRBJ2-1
CDR3 protein: CASSFEGPLGNEQFF
CDR3 DNA: TGCGCCAGCAGCTTTGAGGGCCCCCTGGGAAATGAGCAGTTCTTC

clone size: -
V gene: TRBV2
D gene: -
J gene: TRBJ2-3
CDR3 protein: CASSPQGGGDTQYF
CDR3 DNA: TGTGCCAGCAGCCCACAGGGAGGTGGCGATACGCAGTATTTT

clone size: few
V gene: TRBV10-3
D gene: -
J gene: TRBJ1-5
CDR3 protein: CAISVQGNNQPQHF
CDR3 DNA: TGTGCCATCAGTGTACAGGGAAACAATCAGCCCCAGCATTTT

clone size: few
V gene: TRBV7-9
D gene: -
J gene: TRBJ2-1
CDR3 protein: CASTPGGVGSSYNEQFF
CDR3 DNA: TGTGCCAGCACCCCGGGCGGGGTGGGGAGCTCCTACAATGAGCAGTTCTTC

clone size: many
V gene: TRBV29-1
D gene: -
J gene: TRBJ2-5
CDR3 protein: CSVATPWETQYF
CDR3 DNA: TGCAGCGTGGCCACCCCCTGGGAGACCCAGTACTTC

clone size: few
V gene: TRBV4-1
D gene: TRBD2
J gene: TRBJ2-5
CDR3 protein: CASSQLGLAKETQYF
CDR3 DNA: TGCGCCAGCAGCCAGCTGGGACTAGCTAAAGAGACCCAGTACTTC

clone size: -
V gene: TRBV6-1
D gene: -
J gene: TRBJ1-2
CDR3 protein: CASSEVRGYEVYGYTF
CDR3 DNA: TGTGCCAGCAGTGAAGTTAGGGGCTATGAGGTCTATGGCTACACCTTC

clone size: few
V gene: TRBV7-2
D gene: TRBD1
J gene: TRBJ1-2
CDR3 protein: CAASQGVSYGYTF
CDR3 DNA: TGTGCCGCTTCCCAGGGGGTATCCTATGGCTACACCTTC

clone size: few
V gene: TRBV20-1
D gene: TRBD1
J gene: TRBJ2-1
CDR3 protein: CSPGQGNEQFF
CDR3 DNA: TGCAGCCCGGGACAGGGCAATGAGCAGTTCTTC

clone size: -
V gene: TRBV19
D gene: -
J gene: TRBJ1-1
CDR3 protein: CASSGRQVPEDTEAFF
CDR3 DNA: TGTGCCAGTAGTGGACGACAGGTACCGGAGGACACTGAAGCTTTCTTT

clone size: few
V gene: TRBV4-1
D gene: TRBD2
J gene: TRBJ2-3
CDR3 protein: CASSYLTSGGIDTQYF
CDR3 DNA: TGCGCCAGCAGCTATCTAACTAGCGGGGGGATAGATACGCAGTATTTT

clone size: few
V gene: TRBV4-1
D gene: -
J gene: TRBJ2-7
CDR3 protein: CASQTEAKVSYEQYF
CDR3 DNA: TGCGCCAGCCAAACGGAGGCTAAAGTCTCCTACGAGCAGTACTTC

clone size: -
V gene: TRBV7-9
D gene: -
J gene: TRBJ1-1
CDR3 protein: CASSLIGARTEAFF
CDR3 DNA: TGTGCCAGCAGCTTAATAGGGGCGAGAACTGAAGCTTTCTTT

clone size: few
V gene: TRBV4-1
D gene: -
J gene: TRBJ1-2
CDR3 protein: CASSQEEQVNYGYTF
CDR3 DNA: TGCGCCAGCAGCCAAGAGGAACAGGTTAACTATGGCTACACCTTC

clone size: few
V gene: TRBV7-9
D gene: -
J gene: TRBJ2-7
CDR3 protein: CASSPAEGSTYEQYF
CDR3 DNA: TGTGCCAGCAGCCCAGCGGAAGGGTCTACCTACGAGCAGTACTTC

clone size: -
V gene: TRBV5-1
D gene: TRBD1
J gene: TRBJ2-5
CDR3 protein: CASSQGQAEGTQYF
CDR3 DNA: TGCGCCAGCAGCCAGGGACAGGCTGAAGGGACCCAGTACTTC

clone size: few
V gene: TRBV12-3/TRBV12-4
D gene: -
J gene: TRBJ1-2
CDR3 protein: CASSLRDDLVDGYTF
CDR3 DNA: TGTGCCAGCAGCTTGCGGGACGACCTTGTGGATGGCTACACCTTC

clone size: many
V gene: TRBV2
D gene: -
J gene: TRBJ2-4
CDR3 protein: CASRGSAENIQYF
CDR3 DNA: TGTGCCAGCAGGGGTAGCGCCGAAAACATTCAGTACTTC

clone size: few
V gene: TRBV15
D gene: TRBD2
J gene: TRBJ2-1
CDR3 protein: CATRMGLAGARGEQFF
CDR3 DNA: TGTGCCACCAGAATGGGACTAGCGGGGGCCCGGGGTGAGCAGTTCTTC

clone size: few
V gene: TRBV7-3
D gene: -
J gene: TRBJ1-1
CDR3 protein: CASSPGGETEAFF
CDR3 DNA: TGTGCCAGCAGCCCGGGGGGGGAAACTGAAGCTTTCTTT

clone size: -
V gene: TRBV15
D gene: TRBD2
J gene: TRBJ2-5
CDR3 protein: CATSRGGGRFGETQYF
CDR3 DNA: TGTGCCACCAGCAGAGGGGGCGGGAGGTTCGGGGAGACCCAGTACTTC

clone size: few
V gene: TRBV12-3/TRBV12-4
D gene: -
J gene: TRBJ1-5
CDR3 protein: CASTPRVTQPQHF
CDR3 DNA: TGTGCCAGCACCCCCCGGGTTACTCAGCCCCAGCATTTT

clone size: few
V gene: TRBV11-2
D gene: -
J gene: TRBJ2-7
CDR3 protein: CASSTQATYEQYF
CDR3 DNA: TGTGCCAGCAGCACACAGGCGACCTACGAGCAGTACTTC